Below, one T cell receptor (beta chain) is given with its context. Its antigen is not known. The data were obtained in a study of vaccination and CD4 T cells after COVID-19. The CDR3 spans 14 residues. The germline gives CDR1 SGHTA, CDR2 FQGNSA. V dropped 5 bases and J dropped 4 bases, with 14 bases sitting between them. This sample's treatment: approximately nine-day PBMC culture with coronavirus spike peptide pools or control peptides (ViraFEST assay). Samples of CD4+ T cells were obtained from the unexposed donor before the COVID-19 pandemic (2011-2018). Cultured CD4+ T-cell DNA underwent Oncomine TCR Beta short-read sequencing. TCRdb reprocessed the PCR reads with MiXCR, giving one entry per CDR3 protein. The profile covers over 7,500 distinct CDR3 sequences, with about 48% appearing a single time and roughly a tenth taken by the ten largest. Study-level findings and limits: 304 of 307 vaccine-specific clones from convalescent patients were spike mono-reactive.

This TCR came from a human donor in good health. The rearrangement joins TRBV7-2 to TRBJ1-1; possibly TRBD1 for D (5 bases). The sample taken for sequencing was CD4+ T cells from blood, cultured in vitro. The CDR3 nucleotides are TGTGCCAGCAGCACCGACGGGGGGAGCACTGAAGCTTTCTTT. This translates into CASSTDGGSTEAFF.